This T cell receptor beta chain was obtained from a study of T cell repertoires in cytomegalovirus infection. Notes on the study in general: Public TCR beta family frequency separated CMV-and-HLA carriers, including in an independent cohort.

TCRdb re-called the reads with MiXCR, one entry per CDR3 protein. The sample has around 340,000 distinct CDR3 sequences; almost 30% are singletons. V lost 3 bases and J lost 2; bases outside the gene matches: 10. The CDR3 is 17 residues long. Germline-derived CDR1 and CDR2 are LNHDA and SQIVND (reference sequence). In regard to this clonotype: What it binds is not known.

V usage is TRBV19 and J usage is TRBJ2-7, with 10 bases that match TRBD1. The source of this sequence is a human donor in good health (CMV status not recorded). Some clones in this sample may be carry-over from other donors' samples. The sample in question was cultured PBMCs, obtained from culture after CMV antigen stimulation. The CDR3 sequence is CASSIRIGDRGPYEQYF. CDR3 coding DNA: TGTGCCAGTAGTATCAGAATCGGGGACAGGGGCCCCTACGAGCAGTACTTC. The variable domain in full, completed from reference TRBV19 and TRBJ2-7, reads DGGITQSPKYLFRKEGQNVTLSCEQNLNHDAMYWYRQDPGQGLRLIYYSQIVNDFQKGDIAEGYSVSREKKESFPLTVTSAQKNPTAFYLCASSIRIGDRGPYEQYFGPGTRLTVT.